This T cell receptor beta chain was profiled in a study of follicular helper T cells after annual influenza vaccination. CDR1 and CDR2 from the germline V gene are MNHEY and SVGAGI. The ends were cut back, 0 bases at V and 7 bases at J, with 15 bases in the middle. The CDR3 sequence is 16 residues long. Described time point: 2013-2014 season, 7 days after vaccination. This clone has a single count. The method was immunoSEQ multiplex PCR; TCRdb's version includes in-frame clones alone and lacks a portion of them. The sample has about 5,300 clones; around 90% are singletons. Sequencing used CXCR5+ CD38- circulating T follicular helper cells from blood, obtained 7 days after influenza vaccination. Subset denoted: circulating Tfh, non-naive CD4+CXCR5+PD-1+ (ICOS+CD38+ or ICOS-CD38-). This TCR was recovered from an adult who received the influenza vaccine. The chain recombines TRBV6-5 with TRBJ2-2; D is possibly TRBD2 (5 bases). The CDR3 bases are TGTGCCAGCAGTTACTCGCCGCCAACCGAGGGCGGGGAGCTGTTTTTT. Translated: CASSYSPPTEGGELFF.